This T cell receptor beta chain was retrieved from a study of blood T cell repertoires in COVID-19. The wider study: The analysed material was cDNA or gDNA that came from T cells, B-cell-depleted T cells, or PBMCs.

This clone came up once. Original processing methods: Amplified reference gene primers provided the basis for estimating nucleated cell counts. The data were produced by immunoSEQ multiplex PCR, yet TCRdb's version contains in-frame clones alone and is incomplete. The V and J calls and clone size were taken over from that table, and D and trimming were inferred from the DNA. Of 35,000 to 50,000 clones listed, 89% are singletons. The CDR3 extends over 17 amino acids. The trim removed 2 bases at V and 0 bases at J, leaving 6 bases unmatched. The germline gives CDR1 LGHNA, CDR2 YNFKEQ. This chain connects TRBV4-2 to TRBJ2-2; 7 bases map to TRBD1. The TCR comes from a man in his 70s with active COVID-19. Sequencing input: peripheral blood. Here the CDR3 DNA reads TGTGCCAGCAGCCAAACCGGACAGGTCGCGAACACCGGGGAGCTGTTTTTT. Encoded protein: CASSQTGQVANTGELFF.